The 6 T cell receptor beta chains below come from one sample, sequenced in a study of cytomegalovirus exposure and HLA in healthy donors (dated by TCRdb to 2015 to 2018). Receptors were amplified or captured by the immunoSEQ multiplex PCR assay. For the multiplex PCR, a mixture combining 60 forward primers for TCR Vbeta segments and 13 reverse primers for TCR Jbeta segments was used. TCRdb took over this immuneACCESS table, retaining in-frame rearrangements with V and J assigned. Such tables are incomplete; in checked studies, under half of the missing clones stem from an unresolved V gene, and the remainder is unexplained. In all, the sample holds 150,000 to 200,000 clones, and around 68% of those were seen once. About 10% of the sample rests with the top ten. Sample: PBMCs. The receptors come from a man aged 25 to 40 in good health and CMV-seropositive.

The chain links TRBV18 to TRBJ1-2, with TRBD1 matching 8 bases. Germline CDR1 and CDR2: KGHSH and LQKENI. CDR3 length: 13 amino acids. V lost 3 bases to trimming and J lost 6 bases; unmatched junction nucleotides: 3. The CDR3 DNA reads as TGTGCCAGCTCACCCTCGACAGGGGATGGCTACACCTTC. It yields the protein CASSPSTGDGYTF.

The CDR3: CASSSGDYGYTF. The CDR3 region has the DNA TGTGCCAGCAGTTCAGGGGACTATGGCTACACCTTC. J is TRBJ1-2 and V is TRBV6-6, with a tentative D call TRBD1 (6 bases). The length of the CDR3 is 12 residues. Germline V gene sequence: CDR1 MNHNY, CDR2 SVGAGI (reference sequence). V lost 4 bases to trimming and J lost 3 bases, with 6 bases between them.

V and J are TRBV19 and TRBJ2-7; D may be TRBD2 (6 bases). V dropped 3 bases and J dropped 6 bases, with 12 bases sitting between them. This CDR3 is 13 amino acids long. The germline CDR1 and CDR2 sequences are LNHDA and SQIVND (reference sequence). In DNA form, the CDR3 reads TGTGCCAGTAGTATTGGGACCGGGAGCGAGCAGTACTTC. It encodes CASSIGTGSEQYF.

The chain carries TRBV29-1 and TRBJ2-2, with D perhaps matching TRBD1 (5 bases). This CDR3 region has 14 residues. Trimming pared 6 bases from V and 6 bases from J, leaving 17 bases between. The germline V gene encodes CDR1 SQVTM and CDR2 ANQGSEA. The CDR3 loop is CSVARQGWAGELFF. As DNA, the CDR3 is TGCAGCGTCGCCAGGCAGGGCTGGGCCGGGGAGCTGTTTTTT.

In this sample, this clone turned up a few times. This chain uses TRBV5-5 with TRBJ1-2; unclear D gene. The CDR3 contains 17 residues. In germline, CDR1 is SGHKS, CDR2 YYEKEE (reference sequence). Trimming pared 0 bases from V and 6 bases from J, leaving 21 bases between. The CDR3: CASSLALLGGGVDGYTF. CDR3 coding DNA: TGTGCCAGCAGCTTGGCCCTCTTGGGAGGCGGTGTTGATGGCTACACCTTC. The full variable domain, its missing parts supplied by reference TRBV5-5 and TRBJ1-2, is DAGVTQSPTHLIKTRGQQVTLRCSPISGHKSVSWYQQVLGQGPQFIFQYYEKEERGRGNFPDRFSARQFPNYSSELNVNALLLGDSALYLCASSLALLGGGVDGYTFGSGTRLTVV.

V gene TRBV30 combines with J gene TRBJ1-1; the match to TRBD1 covers 7 bases. CDR3 length: 14 residues. Germline V CDR1 and CDR2: GTSNPN, SVGIG (reference sequence). V shed 3 bases and J 1 base; nucleotides not matched to a gene: 5. Here the CDR3 reads CAWSPGTENTEAFF. The CDR3 nucleotides are TGTGCCTGGAGCCCCGGGACAGAGAACACTGAAGCTTTCTTT.